This T cell receptor beta chain was recovered during a study of blood T cell repertoires in COVID-19. Sequencing used immunoSEQ multiplex PCR; TCRdb keeps in-frame clones, though not all of them. This sample has hundreds of thousands of clones, with 88% found just once. Per germline, CDR1 MDHEN and CDR2 SYDVKM. The CDR3 sequence is 14 residues long. With 7 bases removed from V and 7 bases from J, the gap between germline ends came to 20 bases. The cohort comprised adults aged roughly 18 to 95 years residing in approximately 25 US areas. The rearrangement uses TRBV28 and TRBJ2-7, with a weak D call TRBD1 (5 bases). The clonotype comes from a woman aged 18 to 35 who had been exposed to COVID-19. Material: PBMCs or T cells enriched from blood (not recorded which). CDR3 nucleotides: TGTGCCAGCAAAGACAGTCCCTTGGCCGGTGAGCAGTACTTC. This gives the protein CASKDSPLAGEQYF.